These 27 T cell receptor beta chains came from one sample sequenced in a study of OX40 agonist ivuxolimab in advanced cancers. Libraries were built with the immunoSEQ multiplex PCR assay. TCRdb mirrors the immuneACCESS table, restricted to in-frame sequences. Some clones are absent from its copies; in checked studies, under half trace to an unresolved V gene, and the reason for the others is unknown. The sample data list 78,000 or so clones, and roughly 84% of these were observed just once. About a sixth of the sample belongs to the ten largest clones. The input for sequencing was CD4+ or CD8+ T cells sorted from blood, taken in a trial of the OX40 agonist ivuxolimab. These receptors all stem from an adult with an advanced solid tumor such as melanoma, head and neck, liver or kidney cancer.

The chain combines TRBV29-1 with TRBJ1-1; 10 nucleotides match TRBD1. Per germline, CDR1 SQVTM and CDR2 ANQGSEA. V was clipped by 1 base and J by 1 base; unmatched bases: 9. The CDR3 is made up of 17 amino acids. CDR3 loop: CSVEAFGDRGWNTEAFF. DNA of the CDR3: TGCAGCGTTGAAGCTTTCGGGGACAGGGGTTGGAACACTGAAGCTTTCTTT.

The V and J genes are TRBV5-1 and TRBJ1-5; 8 nucleotides line up with TRBD1. CDR1 is SGHRS and CDR2 is YFSETQ in the germline V gene. The CDR3 loop spans 15 amino acids. With V trimmed by 3 bases and J by 3 bases, 5 bases remained unmatched. This CDR3 is CASSSQGAPNQPQHF. The CDR3 DNA sequence: TGCGCCAGCAGCTCCCAGGGGGCCCCCAATCAGCCCCAGCATTTT. The whole variable domain, filled in from reference TRBV5-1 and TRBJ1-5, reads KAGVTQTPRYLIKTRGQQVTLSCSPISGHRSVSWYQQTPGQGLQFLFEYFSETQRNKGNFPGRFSGRQFSNSRSEMNVSTLELGDSALYLCASSSQGAPNQPQHFGDGTRLSIL.

J is TRBJ2-1 and V is TRBV9; 15 bases align to TRBD2. Germline trimming cut 4 bases from V and 8 bases from J; bases unmatched to any gene: 10. Germline CDR1 and CDR2: SGDLS and YYNGEE. CDR3 length: 17 residues. The CDR3 sequence is CASSPQPGLAGGYEQFF. In DNA, the CDR3 is TGTGCCAGCAGCCCGCAACCGGGACTAGCGGGAGGATATGAGCAGTTCTTC.

The chain couples TRBV11-2 to TRBJ2-7; 9 positions match TRBD1. This CDR3 has 14 amino acids. V shed 5 bases, J shed 4 bases, and the junction held 6 bases outside the gene matches. Per germline, CDR1 SGHAT and CDR2 FQNNGV. The CDR3 bases are TGTGCCAGCAGCCCGGGACAGGGATTATACGAGCAGTACTTC. Residues: CASSPGQGLYEQYF. The whole variable domain, filled in from reference TRBV11-2 and TRBJ2-7, reads EAGVAQSPRYKIIEKRQSVAFWCNPISGHATLYWYQQILGQGPKLLIQFQNNGVVDDSQLPKDRFSAERLKGVDSTLKIQPAKLEDSAVYLCASSPGQGLYEQYFGPGTRLTVT.

This chain uses TRBV6-1 with TRBJ2-7, with D perhaps matching TRBD1 (6 bases). The V end lost 2 bases, the J end lost 6 bases, and 20 bases lay between the germline ends. The CDR3 consists of 16 residues. From germline, CDR1 is MNHNS and CDR2 SASEGT. The CDR3 sequence is CASSERGSRWASEQYF. The CDR3 bases are TGTGCCAGCAGTGAAAGGGGGTCTAGATGGGCTTCCGAGCAGTACTTC.

This clone has just one count. V and J are TRBV6-5 and TRBJ2-3; D not certain. Deletions cut 0 bases from V and 2 bases from J, with 6 bases between. CDR3 size: 14 residues. Germline values: CDR1 MNHEY, CDR2 SVGAGI. CDR3 nucleotides: TGTGCCAGCAGTTACTCCCCAGTCACAGATACGCAGTATTTT. Amino acid sequence: CASSYSPVTDTQYF.

The rearrangement uses TRBV28 and TRBJ1-5, with D perhaps TRBD1 (5 bases). With 6 bases removed from V and 2 bases from J, the gap between germline ends came to 17 bases. The CDR3 covers 16 residues. Germline V gene sequence: CDR1 MDHEN, CDR2 SYDVKM. CDR3 amino acids: CASSLGGTQGNQPQHF. For the CDR3, the DNA is TGTGCCAGCAGCCTGGGGGGGACCCAGGGCAATCAGCCCCAGCATTTT.

The CDR3 here is CAISEGLAGAGELFF. Written as DNA, the CDR3 is TGTGCCATCAGTGAGGGACTAGCGGGAGCCGGGGAGCTGTTTTTT. This chain joins TRBV10-3 and TRBJ2-2; 13 bases are a match to TRBD2. V lost 2 bases and J lost 6; bases outside the gene matches: 0. The CDR3 has 15 residues. The V gene's germline CDR1 is ENHRY and CDR2 SYGVKD.

The V gene is TRBV18, the J gene TRBJ2-1; D is tentatively TRBD1 or TRBD2 (5 bases each). With 6 bases removed from V and 6 bases from J, the gap between germline ends came to 15 bases. The length of the CDR3 is 14 residues. Germline CDR1 is KGHSH and CDR2 is LQKENI. The CDR3 nucleotides are TGTGCCAGCTCTCCTAACTCAGGGAGCAATGAGCAGTTCTTC. It codes for CASSPNSGSNEQFF.

This sequence joins TRBV28 and TRBJ2-1, with 12 bases that match TRBD2. With V trimmed by 5 bases and J by 3 bases, 5 bases remained unmatched. The CDR3 runs 16 residues. Germline V CDR1 and CDR2: MDHEN, SYDVKM. The CDR3 nucleotides read TGTGCCAGCAGTCTAACTAGCGGGGGGTTCTACAATGAGCAGTTCTTC. It encodes CASSLTSGGFYNEQFF. Combining the CDR3 with reference TRBV28 and TRBJ2-1 gives the whole variable domain DVKVTQSSRYLVKRTGEKVFLECVQDMDHENMFWYRQDPGLGLRLIYFSYDVKMKEKGDIPEGYSVSREKKERFSLILESASTNQTSMYLCASSLTSGGFYNEQFFGPGTRLTVL.

This clone showed up just once. The genes are TRBV6-6 and TRBJ2-7, with D perhaps TRBD1 (5 bases). V was pared by 6 bases and J by 0 bases, with 15 bases between. Germline CDR1 reads MNHNY; CDR2 reads SVGAGI (reference sequence). The CDR3 has 15 amino acids. CDR3 DNA sequence: TGTGCCAGCAGATCCCAGGGTCCCAGCTCCTACGAGCAGTACTTC. Amino acids: CASRSQGPSSYEQYF.

The CDR3 here is CASSYGTGSGNTIYF. The CDR3 DNA is TGTGCCAGCAGTTACGGTACAGGCTCTGGAAACACCATATATTTT. The chain recombines TRBV6-6 with TRBJ1-3; a possible D gene is TRBD1 (5 bases). Between the trimmed V and J ends, which lost 2 bases and 0 bases, there was a span of 8 bases. This CDR3 has 15 residues. The V gene's germline CDR1 is MNHNY and CDR2 SVGAGI (reference sequence).

The chain joins TRBV6-5 to TRBJ1-2, with TRBD1 identical over 7 bases. Germline CDR1 and CDR2: MNHEY and SVGAGI. V was clipped by 5 bases and J by 4 bases; unmatched bases: 10. This CDR3 comprises 15 residues. CDR3: CASSGTTGVTYGYTF. Written as DNA, the CDR3 is TGTGCCAGCAGTGGCACAACAGGGGTGACCTATGGCTACACCTTC.

The rearrangement joins TRBV2 to TRBJ2-1; 14 bases fit TRBD2. Germline V CDR1 and CDR2: SNHLY, FYNNEI. After removal of 5 bases from V and 7 bases from J, the junction contained 1 base not matched to a gene. The CDR3 has 14 residues. CDR3 DNA: TGTGCCAGCAGTAGGACTAGCGGGAGGAATGAGCAGTTCTTC. Translated, it gives CASSRTSGRNEQFF.

This clone was seen a few times. The CDR3 reads CASSQDRGLYEQYF. The CDR3 DNA reads TGCGCCAGCAGCCAAGACAGGGGGCTCTACGAGCAGTACTTC. This sequence joins TRBV4-1 and TRBJ2-7; 8 nucleotides agree with TRBD1. Trimming removed 0 bases from V and 3 bases from J; junction bases left unmatched: 1. CDR1 and CDR2 (germline): MGHRA, YSYEKL. The CDR3 covers 14 residues.

This chain links TRBV5-5 with TRBJ1-2, with D tentatively TRBD1 (6 bases). The CDR3 is 15 amino acids. CDR1 is SGHKS, CDR2 YYEKEE, per germline (reference sequence). Trimming shortened V by 0 bases and J by 4 bases, and 13 bases separated the two germline ends. Here the CDR3 reads CASSLAGGLGYGYTF. DNA of the CDR3: TGTGCCAGCAGCTTGGCGGGGGGGCTCGGCTATGGCTACACCTTC.

The chain carries TRBV10-1 and TRBJ2-5; D might be TRBD1 or TRBD2, each matching 5 bases. V was trimmed by 0 bases and J by 1 base, leaving 9 bases between them. The germline V gene has CDR1 WNHNN and CDR2 SYGVQD (reference sequence). This CDR3 spans 15 amino acids. CDR3 region: CASSESGTRQETQYF. The CDR3, as DNA: TGCGCCAGCAGTGAGTCGGGGACCCGCCAAGAGACCCAGTACTTC.

This rearrangement joins TRBV28 to TRBJ1-1; TRBD1 matches at 9 bases. The germline V gene has CDR1 MDHEN and CDR2 SYDVKM. This CDR3 is 12 amino acids long. With 6 bases clipped from V and 5 bases from J, the junction kept 1 base outside the gene matches. The CDR3 DNA reads TGTGCCAGCAGGACAGGGGGAACTGAAGCTTTCTTT. Protein product: CASRTGGTEAFF. The full variable domain, with the rest looked up from reference TRBV28 and TRBJ1-1, is DVKVTQSSRYLVKRTGEKVFLECVQDMDHENMFWYRQDPGLGLRLIYFSYDVKMKEKGDIPEGYSVSREKKERFSLILESASTNQTSMYLCASRTGGTEAFFGQGTRLTVV.

The chain carries TRBV4-1 and TRBJ2-7; 7 positions agree with TRBD1. The germline V gene encodes CDR1 MGHRA and CDR2 YSYEKL. The CDR3 runs 15 residues. With 2 bases clipped from V and 2 bases from J, the junction kept 6 bases outside the gene matches. CDR3 loop: CASSQHRGPPYEQYF. Written as DNA, the CDR3 is TGCGCCAGCAGCCAACACAGGGGACCACCCTACGAGCAGTACTTC.

The chain uses TRBV5-1 and TRBJ1-2, with TRBD1 identical over 7 bases. V shed 1 base, J shed 6 bases, and the junction held 6 bases outside the gene matches. The CDR3 spans 14 residues. Germline V lookup: CDR1 SGHRS, CDR2 YFSETQ. The CDR3 DNA is TGCGCCAGCAGCTTGAGACAGGGAAAAGATGGCTACACCTTC. Protein: CASSLRQGKDGYTF.

The rearrangement links TRBV6-1 to TRBJ1-5, with TRBD1 as a possible D gene (5 bases). V lost 6 bases and J lost 1, with 10 bases in between. Germline-derived CDR1 and CDR2 are MNHNS and SASEGT. The CDR3 is made up of 14 amino acids. CDR3 nucleotide sequence: TGTGCCAGCAGGTTTCGGGGGAGCAATCAGCCCCAGCATTTT. The encoded protein is CASRFRGSNQPQHF.

The chain uses TRBV5-1 and TRBJ2-3; 9 nucleotides line up with TRBD2. V gave up 0 bases and J gave up 1 base; unmatched junction bases: 9. The CDR3 sequence is 18 residues long. The germline V gene encodes CDR1 SGHRS and CDR2 YFSETQ. This CDR3 reads CASSLAVAGVGGTDTQYF. The CDR3 coding sequence is TGCGCCAGCAGCTTGGCGGTAGCGGGAGTAGGGGGCACAGATACGCAGTATTTT.

This clone was detected only once. The V call is TRBV5-1, the J call TRBJ2-7; 9 bases align to TRBD1. V dropped 4 bases and J dropped 5; count of bases not matched to a gene: 13. CDR3 length equals 16 residues. Per germline, CDR1 SGHRS and CDR2 YFSETQ. CDR3 protein: CASSISPGQGGNEQYF. The CDR3 nucleotides read TGCGCCAGCAGCATCTCCCCGGGACAGGGAGGGAACGAGCAGTACTTC. Full variable domain (rest looked up from reference TRBV5-1 and TRBJ2-7): KAGVTQTPRYLIKTRGQQVTLSCSPISGHRSVSWYQQTPGQGLQFLFEYFSETQRNKGNFPGRFSGRQFSNSRSEMNVSTLELGDSALYLCASSISPGQGGNEQYFGPGTRLTVT.

The chain carries TRBV15 and TRBJ1-2; no definite D call. Per the germline V gene, CDR1 is LNHNV and CDR2 is YYDKDF (reference sequence). With 0 bases removed from V and 4 bases from J, the gap between germline ends came to 12 bases. CDR3 length equals 15 residues. DNA of the CDR3: TGTGCCACCAGCAGAGATTATGGGCAGAGCTATGGCTACACCTTC. Protein: CATSRDYGQSYGYTF.

The CDR3 nucleotides read TGTGCCAGCAAACACCCCGGACAGGGTAATGGCTACACCTTC. Translated, it gives CASKHPGQGNGYTF. The chain is built from TRBV28 and TRBJ1-2, with 8 bases matching TRBD1. Germline CDR1 MDHEN, CDR2 SYDVKM. This CDR3 has 14 residues. Unmatched junction bases numbered 10, after V lost 7 bases and J lost 6 bases.

The V and J genes are TRBV19 and TRBJ2-3; 10 nucleotides agree with TRBD1. Germline loops: CDR1 LNHDA, CDR2 SQIVND (reference sequence). The CDR3 sequence is 14 residues long. V lost 6 bases to trimming and J lost 4 bases; unmatched junction nucleotides: 4. CDR3 bases: TGTGCCAGTAGCCGGACAGGGGGTGCAGATACGCAGTATTTT. Translated: CASSRTGGADTQYF. Looking up the rest from reference TRBV19 and TRBJ2-3 gives the full variable domain: DGGITQSPKYLFRKEGQNVTLSCEQNLNHDAMYWYRQDPGQGLRLIYYSQIVNDFQKGDIAEGYSVSREKKESFPLTVTSAQKNPTAFYLCASSRTGGADTQYFGPGTRLTVL.

This chain connects TRBV28 to TRBJ1-6; D is ambiguous. Germline lookup yields CDR1 MDHEN and CDR2 SYDVKM. The CDR3 covers 15 residues. Trimming cost V 6 bases and J 7 bases, with 16 bases left between them. CDR3 nucleotides: TGTGCCAGCAGCACCCCCCCCACAAAAAATTCACCCCTCCACTTT. Translating gives CASSTPPTKNSPLHF.